Included here is one TCR beta chain sequence, with context. Its target is unknown. The germline gives CDR1 LNHNV, CDR2 YYDKDF (reference sequence). Trimming left V 1 base short and J 14 bases short, with 15 bases between. The CDR3 sequence is 13 residues long. This entry belongs to a study of T cells after yellow fever vaccination. On the study more broadly: Preparation used SMART-Seq v4 Ultra Low Input for the low-cell-number fractions.

Using its own MiXCR run on the 5' RACE reads, TCRdb lists one record per CDR3 protein. Of 310,000 or so distinct CDR3 sequences in the sample, more than 3% were seen once. Points from the study as a whole: Among primary-vaccination clones, most reappeared after the booster, at almost 98% for CD4 and about 90% for CD8.

This specimen consisted of PBMCs, obtained on the day of the yellow fever booster vaccination. This TCR came from a man younger than 35 who received the YFV17D yellow fever vaccine. The chain has TRBV15 and TRBJ1-5; D is uncertain. CDR3 sequence reads: CATSRVTDAPEHF. The CDR3 nucleotides are TGTGCCACCAGCAGAGTGACGGACGCCCCAGAGCATTTT.